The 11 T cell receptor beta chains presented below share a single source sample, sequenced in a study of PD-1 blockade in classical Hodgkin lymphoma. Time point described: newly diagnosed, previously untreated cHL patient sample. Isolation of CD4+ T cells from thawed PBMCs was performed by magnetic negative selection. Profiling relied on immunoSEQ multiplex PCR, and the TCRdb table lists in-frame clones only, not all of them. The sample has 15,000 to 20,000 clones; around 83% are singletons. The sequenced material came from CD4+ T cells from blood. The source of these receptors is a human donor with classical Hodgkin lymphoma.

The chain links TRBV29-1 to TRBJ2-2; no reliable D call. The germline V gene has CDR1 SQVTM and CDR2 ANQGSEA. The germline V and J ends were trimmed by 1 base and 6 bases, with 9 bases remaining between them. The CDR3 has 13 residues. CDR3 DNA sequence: TGCAGCGTTGAAGTCCGGTTGTCCGGGGAGCTGTTTTTT. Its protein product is CSVEVRLSGELFF.

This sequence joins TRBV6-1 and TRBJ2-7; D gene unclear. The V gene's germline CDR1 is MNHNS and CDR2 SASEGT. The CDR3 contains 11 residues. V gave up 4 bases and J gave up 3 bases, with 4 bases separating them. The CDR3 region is CASSVSYEQYF. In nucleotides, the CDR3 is TGTGCCAGCAGTGTAAGCTACGAGCAGTACTTC.

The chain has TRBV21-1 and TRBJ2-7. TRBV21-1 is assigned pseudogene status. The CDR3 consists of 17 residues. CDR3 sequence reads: CASSTKINGTNSYEQYF. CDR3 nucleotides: TGTGCCAGCAGCACCAAAATTAACGGGACCAACTCCTACGAGCAGTACTTC.

CDR3 protein: CASSQDSEFTDTQYF. The CDR3 DNA reads as TGTGCCAGCAGCCAAGACAGCGAGTTCACAGATACGCAGTATTTT. The rearrangement joins TRBV5-6 to TRBJ2-3; TRBD1 might be the D (5 bases). Germline assignment: CDR1 SGHDT and CDR2 YYEEEE. The CDR3 is 15 amino acids. Trimming stripped 4 bases from V and 2 bases from J, with 14 bases between. Based on the CDR3 plus reference TRBV5-6 and TRBJ2-3, the full variable domain is DAGVTQSPTHLIKTRGQQVTLRCSPKSGHDTVSWYQQALGQGPQFIFQYYEEEERQRGNFPDRFSGHQFPNYSSELNVNALLLGDSALYLCASSQDSEFTDTQYFGPGTRLTVL.

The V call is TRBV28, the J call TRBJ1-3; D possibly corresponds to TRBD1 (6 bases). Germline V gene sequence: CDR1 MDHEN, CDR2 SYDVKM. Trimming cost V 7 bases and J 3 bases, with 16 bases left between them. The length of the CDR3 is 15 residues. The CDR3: CASTVQGSDGNTIYF. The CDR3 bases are TGTGCCAGCACCGTACAGGGATCGGATGGAAACACCATATATTTT.

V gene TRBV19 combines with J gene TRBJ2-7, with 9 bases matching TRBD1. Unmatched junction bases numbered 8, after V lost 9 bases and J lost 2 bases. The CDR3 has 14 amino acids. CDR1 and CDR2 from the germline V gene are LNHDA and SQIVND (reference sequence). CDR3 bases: TGTGCCAGCACTCCGGGACAGGGAACCTACGAGCAGTACTTC. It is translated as CASTPGQGTYEQYF.

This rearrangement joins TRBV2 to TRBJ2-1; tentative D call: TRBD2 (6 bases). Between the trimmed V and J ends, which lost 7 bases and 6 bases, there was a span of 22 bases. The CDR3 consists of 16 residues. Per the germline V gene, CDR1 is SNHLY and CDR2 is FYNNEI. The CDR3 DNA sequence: TGTGCCAGCACTTATTACCTTGCGGGGACTGGCAATGAGCAGTTCTTC. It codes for CASTYYLAGTGNEQFF.

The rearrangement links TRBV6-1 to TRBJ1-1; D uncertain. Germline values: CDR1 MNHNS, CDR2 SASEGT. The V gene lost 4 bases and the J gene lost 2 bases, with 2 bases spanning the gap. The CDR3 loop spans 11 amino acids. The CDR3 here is CASSVNTEAFF. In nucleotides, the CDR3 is TGTGCCAGCAGTGTAAACACTGAAGCTTTCTTT.

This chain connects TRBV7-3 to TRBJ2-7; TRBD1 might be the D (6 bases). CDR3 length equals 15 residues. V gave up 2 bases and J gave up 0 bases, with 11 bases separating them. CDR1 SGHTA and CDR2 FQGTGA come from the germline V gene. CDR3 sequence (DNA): TGTGCCAGCAGCTTAGCAGGGACAAACTCCTACGAGCAGTACTTC. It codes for CASSLAGTNSYEQYF.

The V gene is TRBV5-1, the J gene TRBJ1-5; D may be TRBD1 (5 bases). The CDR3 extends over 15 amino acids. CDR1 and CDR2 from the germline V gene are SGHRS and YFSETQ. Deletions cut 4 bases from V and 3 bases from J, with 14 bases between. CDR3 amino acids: CASSPLGGYNQPQHF. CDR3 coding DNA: TGCGCCAGCAGCCCCCTTGGGGGATACAATCAGCCCCAGCATTTT. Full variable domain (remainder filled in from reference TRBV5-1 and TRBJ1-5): KAGVTQTPRYLIKTRGQQVTLSCSPISGHRSVSWYQQTPGQGLQFLFEYFSETQRNKGNFPGRFSGRQFSNSRSEMNVSTLELGDSALYLCASSPLGGYNQPQHFGDGTRLSIL.

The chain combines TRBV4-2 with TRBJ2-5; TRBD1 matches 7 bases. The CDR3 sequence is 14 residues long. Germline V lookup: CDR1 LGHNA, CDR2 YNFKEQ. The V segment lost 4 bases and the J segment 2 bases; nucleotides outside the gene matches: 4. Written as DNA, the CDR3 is TGTGCCAGCAGCCCGGGACAGTTACAAGAGACCCAGTACTTC. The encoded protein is CASSPGQLQETQYF.